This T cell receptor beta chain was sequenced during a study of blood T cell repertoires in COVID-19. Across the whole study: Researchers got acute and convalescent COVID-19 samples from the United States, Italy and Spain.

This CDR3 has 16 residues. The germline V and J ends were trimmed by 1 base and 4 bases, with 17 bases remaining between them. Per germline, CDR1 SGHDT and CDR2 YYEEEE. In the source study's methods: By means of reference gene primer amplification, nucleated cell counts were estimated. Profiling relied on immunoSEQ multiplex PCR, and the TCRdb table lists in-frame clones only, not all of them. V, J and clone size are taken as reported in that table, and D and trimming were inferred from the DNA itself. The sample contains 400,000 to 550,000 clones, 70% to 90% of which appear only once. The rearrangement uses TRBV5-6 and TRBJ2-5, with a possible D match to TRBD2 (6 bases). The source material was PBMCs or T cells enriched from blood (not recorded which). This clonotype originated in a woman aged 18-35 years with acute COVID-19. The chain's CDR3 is CASSLRRASGRETQYF. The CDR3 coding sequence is TGTGCCAGCAGCTTGCGGAGGGCCTCGGGGAGAGAGACCCAGTACTTC.